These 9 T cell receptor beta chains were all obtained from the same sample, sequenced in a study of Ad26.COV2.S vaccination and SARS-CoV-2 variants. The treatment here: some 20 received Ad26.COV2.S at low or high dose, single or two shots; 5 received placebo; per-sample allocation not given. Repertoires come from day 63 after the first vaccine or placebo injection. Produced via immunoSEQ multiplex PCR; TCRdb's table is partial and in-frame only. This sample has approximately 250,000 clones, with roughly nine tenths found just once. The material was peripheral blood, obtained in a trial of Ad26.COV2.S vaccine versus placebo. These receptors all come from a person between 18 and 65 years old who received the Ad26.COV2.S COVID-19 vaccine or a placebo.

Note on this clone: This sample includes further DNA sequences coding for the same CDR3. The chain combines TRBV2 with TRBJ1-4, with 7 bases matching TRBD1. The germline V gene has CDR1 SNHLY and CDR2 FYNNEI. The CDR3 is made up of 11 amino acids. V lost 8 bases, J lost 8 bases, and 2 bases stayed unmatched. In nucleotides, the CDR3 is TGTGCCAGCGGCAGGGGGGAAAAACTGTTTTTT. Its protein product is CASGRGEKLFF.

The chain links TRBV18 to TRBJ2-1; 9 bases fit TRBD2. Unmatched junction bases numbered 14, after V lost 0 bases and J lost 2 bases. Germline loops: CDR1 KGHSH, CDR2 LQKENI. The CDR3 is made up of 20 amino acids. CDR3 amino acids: CASSPPGRGGNRLPYNEQFF. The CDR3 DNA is TGTGCCAGCTCACCACCAGGGCGGGGGGGCAACAGACTTCCCTACAATGAGCAGTTCTTC.

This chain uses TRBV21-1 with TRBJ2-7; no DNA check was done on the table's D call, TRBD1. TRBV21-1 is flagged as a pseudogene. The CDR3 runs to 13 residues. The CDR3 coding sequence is TGTGCTAGCAGCAAGGACAGTGCCTACGAGCAGTACTTC. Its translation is CASSKDSAYEQYF.

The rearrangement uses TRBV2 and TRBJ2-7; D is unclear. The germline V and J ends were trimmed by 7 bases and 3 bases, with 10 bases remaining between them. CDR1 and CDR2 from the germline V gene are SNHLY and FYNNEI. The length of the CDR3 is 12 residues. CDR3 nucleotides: TGTGCCAGCACCGAGTCCGTCTACGAGCAGTACGTC. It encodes CASTESVYEQYV.

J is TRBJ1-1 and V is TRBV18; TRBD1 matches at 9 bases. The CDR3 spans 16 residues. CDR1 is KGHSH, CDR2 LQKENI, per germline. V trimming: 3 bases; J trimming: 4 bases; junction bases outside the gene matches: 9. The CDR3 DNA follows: TGTGCCAGCTCACCCCCACGGACAGGGGTGAGCACTGAAGCTTTCTTT. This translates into CASSPPRTGVSTEAFF.

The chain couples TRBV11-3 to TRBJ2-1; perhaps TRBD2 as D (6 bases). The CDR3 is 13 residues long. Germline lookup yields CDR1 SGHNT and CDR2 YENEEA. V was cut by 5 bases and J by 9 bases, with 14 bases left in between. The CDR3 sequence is CASSPLASTEQFF. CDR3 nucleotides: TGTGCCAGCAGCCCTCTAGCGAGTACTGAGCAGTTCTTC.

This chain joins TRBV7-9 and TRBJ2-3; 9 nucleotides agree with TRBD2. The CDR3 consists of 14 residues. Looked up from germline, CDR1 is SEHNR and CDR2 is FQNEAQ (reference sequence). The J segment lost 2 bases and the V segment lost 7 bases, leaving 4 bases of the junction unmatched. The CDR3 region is CASTPSGVTDTQYF. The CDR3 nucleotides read TGTGCCAGCACCCCTAGCGGGGTCACAGATACGCAGTATTTT.

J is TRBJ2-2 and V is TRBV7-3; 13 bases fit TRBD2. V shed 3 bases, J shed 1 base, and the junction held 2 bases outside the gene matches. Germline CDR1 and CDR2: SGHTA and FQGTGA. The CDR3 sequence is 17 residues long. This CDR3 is CASSFGTSGMNTGELFF. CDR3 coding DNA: TGTGCCAGCAGCTTTGGGACTAGCGGGATGAACACCGGGGAGCTGTTTTTT.

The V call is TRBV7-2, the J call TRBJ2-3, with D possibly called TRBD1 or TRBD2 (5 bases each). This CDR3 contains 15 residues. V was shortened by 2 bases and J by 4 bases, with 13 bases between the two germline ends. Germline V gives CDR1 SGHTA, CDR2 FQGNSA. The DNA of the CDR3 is TGTGCCAGCAGCTTACGGGGCAGGGTGTCAGATACGCAGTATTTT. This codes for CASSLRGRVSDTQYF.